Listed here are 31 T cell receptor beta chains from one sample, sequenced in a study of blood T cell repertoires in COVID-19. Produced via immunoSEQ multiplex PCR; TCRdb's table is partial and in-frame only. Here the sample spans around 310,000 clones, around nine tenths being singletons. The sequencing sample was made of PBMCs or T cells enriched from blood (not recorded which). The receptors shown here come from a man aged 25-45 years who had recovered from COVID-19.

The gene calls are TRBV28 and TRBJ1-5, with TRBD1 matching 7 bases. The germline V gene encodes CDR1 MDHEN and CDR2 SYDVKM. This CDR3 is built from 15 residues. J lost 6 bases, V lost 1 base, and 6 bases had no gene match. CDR3 coding DNA: TGTGCCAGCAGTTTATTTGGGCAGGGGGTTCAGCCCCAGCATTTT. Translating it yields CASSLFGQGVQPQHF.

This clone was counted a single time. The V call is TRBV5-5, the J call TRBJ1-2, with a weak D call TRBD1 (5 bases). Looked up from germline, CDR1 is SGHKS and CDR2 is YYEKEE (reference sequence). The CDR3 totals 15 residues. V lost 4 bases and J 2 bases, leaving 15 bases between the germline ends. The CDR3 loop reads CASSLDPTENYGYTF. As DNA, the CDR3 is TGTGCCAGCAGCCTGGACCCGACAGAAAACTATGGCTACACCTTC. The whole variable domain, filled in from reference TRBV5-5 and TRBJ1-2, reads DAGVTQSPTHLIKTRGQQVTLRCSPISGHKSVSWYQQVLGQGPQFIFQYYEKEERGRGNFPDRFSARQFPNYSSELNVNALLLGDSALYLCASSLDPTENYGYTFGSGTRLTVV.

A note on this clone: Different DNA sequences within this sample yield the same CDR3. This rearrangement joins TRBV6-1 to TRBJ2-1, with 9 positions matching TRBD2. This CDR3 has 15 residues. Looked up from germline, CDR1 is MNHNS and CDR2 is SASEGT. Trimming removed 0 bases from V and 3 bases from J; junction bases left unmatched: 0. DNA of the CDR3: TGTGCCAGCAGTGAAGCTAGCGGGGGCTACAATGAGCAGTTCTTC. It translates to CASSEASGGYNEQFF.

The chain carries TRBV19 and TRBJ2-5; possibly TRBD2 for D (7 bases). Germline V gene data show CDR1 as LNHDA and CDR2 as SQIVND (reference sequence). V shed 5 bases and J shed 7 bases, with 23 bases lying between them. The CDR3 consists of 16 residues. The CDR3 here is CASSPGGASLIRTQYF. CDR3 DNA: TGTGCCAGTAGTCCGGGGGGCGCGTCACTGATACGGACCCAGTACTTC.

The chain employs TRBV28 and TRBJ2-7, with D unresolved. The V gene lost 1 base and the J gene lost 4 bases, with 11 bases spanning the gap. The CDR3 has 14 residues. Germline V gene data show CDR1 as MDHEN and CDR2 as SYDVKM. The CDR3 region is CASSLYPLQYEQYF. The CDR3 nucleotides are TGTGCCAGCAGTTTATACCCCCTACAGTACGAGCAGTACTTC.

This clone was detected once. This sequence joins TRBV13 and TRBJ2-7; weak D call: TRBD2 (7 bases). Per germline, CDR1 PRHDT and CDR2 FYEKMQ (reference sequence). This CDR3 is built from 15 residues. Trimming took off 5 bases at V and 0 bases at J, with 14 bases between the two ends. CDR3: CASSRGGKSSYEQYF. CDR3 nucleotide sequence: TGTGCCAGCAGCCGCGGGGGCAAAAGCTCCTACGAGCAGTACTTC.

The chain has TRBV6-4 and TRBJ1-6; D unclear. Trimming removed 6 bases at V and 0 bases at J, with 9 bases between. Germline lookup yields CDR1 MRHNA and CDR2 SNTAGT. This CDR3 spans 15 amino acids. The CDR3 DNA follows: TGTGCCAGCAGAGAACAGAGCTCCTATAATTCACCCCTCCACTTT. Its translation is CASREQSSYNSPLHF.

This sequence joins TRBV18 and TRBJ2-1; 9 nucleotides match TRBD2. V gave up 0 bases and J gave up 4 bases; unmatched junction bases: 7. Germline CDR1 reads KGHSH; CDR2 reads LQKENI. The CDR3 sequence is 17 residues long. CDR3 region: CASSPPGRGGLYNEQFF. In DNA form, the CDR3 reads TGTGCCAGCTCACCACCGGGGCGGGGGGGCCTATACAATGAGCAGTTCTTC.

About this clone itself: Other DNA sequences in the same sample also yield this CDR3. The chain has TRBV11-3 and TRBJ2-7; the match to TRBD1 covers 11 bases. Germline CDR1 reads SGHNT; CDR2 reads YENEEA. The CDR3 is 14 residues long. With 5 bases clipped from V and 4 bases from J, the junction kept 4 bases outside the gene matches. The CDR3 is CASSPGQGAYEQYF. CDR3 coding DNA: TGTGCCAGCAGCCCCGGACAGGGGGCTTACGAGCAGTACTTC.

The J gene is TRBJ1-1, the V gene TRBV18; D is perhaps TRBD1 (5 bases). Germline V gene sequence: CDR1 KGHSH, CDR2 LQKENI. The CDR3 is 16 residues long. The germline V and J ends were trimmed by 3 bases and 1 base, with 15 bases remaining between them. The CDR3 spells CASSPPAKGQNTEAFF. CDR3 nucleotides: TGTGCCAGCTCACCCCCCGCTAAGGGGCAGAACACTGAAGCTTTCTTT.

The chain uses TRBV10-3 and TRBJ2-1, with D possibly TRBD1 on 6 matching bases. This CDR3 is 14 amino acids long. Germline V gene sequence: CDR1 ENHRY, CDR2 SYGVKD. Trimming stripped 8 bases from V and 4 bases from J, with 15 bases between. The CDR3 spells CAISQGPHYNEQFF. In DNA form, the CDR3 reads TGTGCCATCTCCCAGGGGCCACATTACAATGAGCAGTTCTTC.

This clone was recorded a few times. The gene calls are TRBV6-5 and TRBJ1-6, with a possible D match to TRBD1 (5 bases). Germline CDR1 MNHEY, CDR2 SVGAGI. The V gene lost 5 bases and the J gene lost 6 bases, with 14 bases spanning the gap. This CDR3 is built from 15 residues. CDR3 nucleotide sequence: TGTGCCAGCAGTCTCGCCAGGGATTTTAATTCACCCCTCCACTTT. Translated, it gives CASSLARDFNSPLHF.

The chain carries TRBV4-1 and TRBJ2-3, with D perhaps matching TRBD2 (6 bases). CDR3 length: 15 residues. In germline, CDR1 is MGHRA, CDR2 YSYEKL. With 4 bases removed from V and 5 bases from J, the gap between germline ends came to 16 bases. CDR3 coding DNA: TGCGCCAGCAGCCCACGGGACTTAGGCCTAGATACGCAGTATTTT. The encoded protein is CASSPRDLGLDTQYF.

This sequence joins TRBV14 and TRBJ2-3; D not resolved. Germline CDR1 SGHDN, CDR2 FVKESK. This CDR3 has 16 residues. V was cut by 2 bases and J by 2 bases, with 14 bases left in between. CDR3 residues: CASSQTVRVITDTQYF. Here the CDR3 DNA reads TGTGCCAGCAGCCAAACGGTTCGGGTAATCACAGATACGCAGTATTTT.

This rearrangement joins TRBV4-1 to TRBJ1-2, with 7 bases lining up with TRBD1. This CDR3 is 16 amino acids long. The V segment lost 0 bases and the J segment 4 bases; nucleotides outside the gene matches: 8. Germline-derived CDR1 and CDR2 are MGHRA and YSYEKL. CDR3 residues: CASSQEVTGDGYGYTF. CDR3 DNA sequence: TGCGCCAGCAGCCAAGAGGTAACAGGGGACGGCTATGGCTACACCTTC.

The gene calls are TRBV14 and TRBJ1-1; D unclear. This CDR3 has 14 residues. V lost 0 bases and J 3 bases, leaving 8 bases between the germline ends. Germline values: CDR1 SGHDN, CDR2 FVKESK. The CDR3 loop reads CASSQDLRHTEAFF. The CDR3 DNA reads TGTGCCAGCAGCCAAGATCTGCGGCACACTGAAGCTTTCTTT. Full variable domain (rest looked up from reference TRBV14 and TRBJ1-1): EAGVTQFPSHSVIEKGQTVTLRCDPISGHDNLYWYRRVMGKEIKFLLHFVKESKQDESGMPNNRFLAERTGGTYSTLKVQPAELEDSGVYFCASSQDLRHTEAFFGQGTRLTVV.

CDR3 loop: CASSFGGVSNQPQHF. In DNA form, the CDR3 reads TGTGCCAGCAGCTTCGGGGGAGTGAGCAATCAGCCCCAGCATTTT. The gene calls are TRBV7-2 and TRBJ1-5, with D perhaps matching TRBD1 (5 bases). Germline values: CDR1 SGHTA, CDR2 FQGNSA. Trimming stripped 3 bases from V and 1 base from J, with 10 bases between. The CDR3 is 15 residues long.

J is TRBJ2-3 and V is TRBV5-1; a possible D gene is TRBD2 (7 bases). The germline V gene has CDR1 SGHRS and CDR2 YFSETQ. The CDR3 is 15 residues long. Trimming stripped 1 base from V and 0 bases from J, with 9 bases between. The CDR3 here is CASSLRGGSTDTQYF. CDR3 coding DNA: TGCGCCAGCAGCTTGAGGGGGGGGAGCACAGATACGCAGTATTTT.

V usage is TRBV12-3 or TRBV12-4 and J usage is TRBJ1-1, with D uncertain. CDR3 length: 11 residues. Trimming took 3 bases from V and 8 from J, leaving 7 bases between them. The CDR3 nucleotides are TGTGCCAGCAGTTTTGGGAGGGAAGCTTTCTTT. As protein: CASSFGREAFF.

This sequence joins TRBV27 and TRBJ1-4; no clear D gene. The CDR3 is 14 amino acids. Germline CDR1 MNHEY, CDR2 SMNVEV (reference sequence). V was trimmed by 2 bases and J by 8 bases, leaving 12 bases between them. The DNA for the CDR3 is TGTGCCAGCAGTTTACTTTCGGGCGGGGAAAAACTGTTTTTT. The encoded protein is CASSLLSGGEKLFF.

This chain connects TRBV5-1 to TRBJ2-1, with a tentative D call TRBD1 (6 bases). Germline-derived CDR1 and CDR2 are SGHRS and YFSETQ. The length of the CDR3 is 15 residues. Trimming removed 1 base at V and 6 bases at J, with 14 bases between. The CDR3: CASSLRAGASNEQFF. CDR3 DNA: TGCGCCAGCAGCTTGCGGGCAGGGGCGAGCAATGAGCAGTTCTTC.

CDR3 sequence (DNA): TGCGCCAGCAGCCCCGGGACATTTGAAATGAACACTGAAGCTTTCTTT. This sequence encodes CASSPGTFEMNTEAFF. This rearrangement joins TRBV5-1 to TRBJ1-1; the D gene is possibly TRBD1 (6 bases). V lost 4 bases and J lost 0, with 16 bases in between. This CDR3 has 16 amino acids. From germline, CDR1 is SGHRS and CDR2 YFSETQ. Supplemented by reference TRBV5-1 and TRBJ1-1, the full variable domain reads KAGVTQTPRYLIKTRGQQVTLSCSPISGHRSVSWYQQTPGQGLQFLFEYFSETQRNKGNFPGRFSGRQFSNSRSEMNVSTLELGDSALYLCASSPGTFEMNTEAFFGQGTRLTVV.

This clone has only one observation. The gene calls are TRBV7-8 and TRBJ2-7; D possibly corresponds to TRBD2 (6 bases). CDR3 length equals 13 residues. Trimming stripped 5 bases from V and 2 bases from J, with 10 bases between. The germline CDR1 and CDR2 sequences are SGHVS and FQNEAQ. For the CDR3, the DNA is TGTGCCAGCAGCAATAGCGGCCCCTACGAGCAGTACTTC. As protein: CASSNSGPYEQYF. Full variable domain (missing parts from reference TRBV7-8 and TRBJ2-7): GAGVSQSPRYKVAKRGQDVALRCDPISGHVSLFWYQQALGQGPEFLTYFQNEAQLDKSGLPSDRFFAERPEGSVSTLKIQRTQQEDSAVYLCASSNSGPYEQYFGPGTRLTVT.

The rearrangement uses TRBV18 and TRBJ2-5, with 8 bases aligning to TRBD2. Trimming removed 1 base from V and 5 bases from J; junction bases left unmatched: 3. CDR3 length: 14 amino acids. Germline V CDR1 and CDR2: KGHSH, LQKENI. CDR3 protein: CASSPLAGLETQYF. The DNA for the CDR3 is TGTGCCAGCTCACCACTAGCGGGGTTGGAGACCCAGTACTTC.

This clone was picked up one time. The chain uses TRBV11-2 and TRBJ1-1; TRBD1 matches at 7 bases. Germline V gene lookup returns CDR1 SGHAT and CDR2 FQNNGV. The CDR3 spans 14 residues. Trimming removed 6 bases from V and 3 bases from J; junction bases left unmatched: 7. The CDR3 is CASRLTGWDTEAFF. CDR3 in DNA: TGTGCCAGCAGGTTGACAGGGTGGGACACTGAAGCTTTCTTT.

The chain combines TRBV10-3 with TRBJ1-2, with TRBD1 matching over 7 bases. The junction had 3 bases not matched to a gene; V was cut back by 2 bases and J by 3 bases. The CDR3 spans 14 residues. Germline V gene sequence: CDR1 ENHRY, CDR2 SYGVKD. The CDR3 spells CAISEDRDDYGYTF. The CDR3 coding sequence is TGTGCCATCAGTGAGGACAGGGACGACTATGGCTACACCTTC.

The chain couples TRBV10-1 to TRBJ2-5, with TRBD2 as a possible D gene (6 bases). V was clipped by 8 bases and J by 7 bases, with 17 bases between them. The CDR3 sequence is 13 residues long. Germline V gives CDR1 WNHNN, CDR2 SYGVQD (reference sequence). The CDR3 sequence: CASARGLQATQYF. The CDR3 DNA is TGCGCCAGCGCGCGGGGCCTACAGGCGACCCAGTACTTC.

V gene TRBV4-1 combines with J gene TRBJ2-5; TRBD2 matches at 8 bases. There are 16 residues in the CDR3. CDR1 is MGHRA, CDR2 YSYEKL, per germline. V trimming: 7 bases; J trimming: 2 bases; junction bases outside the gene matches: 12. The CDR3 nucleotides are TGCGCCAGCACCCCGCGTGGCGGGGGGCCACAAGAGACCCAGTACTTC. Protein product: CASTPRGGGPQETQYF.

The chain is built from TRBV18 and TRBJ1-3; tentatively, D is TRBD1 (6 bases). Trimming left V 3 bases short and J 4 bases short, with 7 bases between. The germline V gene encodes CDR1 KGHSH and CDR2 LQKENI. This CDR3 region has 13 residues. CDR3 sequence: CASSPDRGNTIYF. The CDR3 region has the DNA TGTGCCAGCTCACCCGACAGGGGAAACACCATATATTTT. The full variable domain, with the rest looked up from reference TRBV18 and TRBJ1-3, is NAGVMQNPRHLVRRRGQEARLRCSPMKGHSHVYWYRQLPEEGLKFMVYLQKENIIDESGMPKERFSAEFPKEGPSILRIQQVVRGDSAAYFCASSPDRGNTIYFGEGSWLTVV.

V usage is TRBV13 and J usage is TRBJ2-2; 8 bases agree with TRBD2. Germline lookup yields CDR1 PRHDT and CDR2 FYEKMQ (reference sequence). Losses at the gene ends were 0 bases for V and 6 bases for J; bases not matched to a gene: 9. The CDR3 runs to 17 residues. The CDR3 DNA reads TGTGCCAGCAGCTTAGGAAGGAGCGGGGGCCGCGCCGGGGAGCTGTTTTTT. Residues: CASSLGRSGGRAGELFF.

The CDR3 DNA reads as TGTGCCAGCAGCACTAGCGGGGGGGCCGCAGATACGCAGTATTTT. This codes for CASSTSGGAADTQYF. The V gene is TRBV2, the J gene TRBJ2-3, with TRBD2 matching over 13 bases. V was pared by 6 bases and J by 4 bases, with 4 bases of the junction left unmatched. CDR1 is SNHLY and CDR2 is FYNNEI in the germline V gene. The CDR3 consists of 15 residues.